The rows below give T cell receptor beta chains drawn from one sample of a study of liver allograft versus peripheral blood T cells. TCRdb used MiXCR to reprocess the reads, holding one entry per CDR3 protein. The sample consists of fewer than 15,000 distinct CDR3 sequences, about 20% of them appearing once. These receptors were collected from a human patient who had a liver transplant. Some of these T cells may belong to the graft donor. Each CDR3 is given with its conserved first and last residue. D genes are given only for firm matches. Some rows mark clone size as missing; the rest say once, few, many or name a class of expanded clone.

j_gene,len,d_gene,abundance,v_gene,CDR3aa,CDR3nt
TRBJ1-2,17,TRBD1,medium-sized,TRBV18,CASSPRSVQGSNYGYTF,TGTGCCAGCTCACCACGGTCCGTACAGGGGTCTAACTATGGCTACACCTTC
TRBJ2-7,15,.,few,TRBV5-4,CASSYIDRASYEQYF,TGTGCCAGCAGCTACATAGACAGAGCCTCCTACGAGCAGTACTTC
TRBJ2-7,16,.,medium-sized,TRBV13,CASSLIRRFQSYEQYF,TGTGCCAGCAGCTTAATCCGGAGGTTTCAATCCTACGAGCAGTACTTC
TRBJ1-2,14,.,medium-sized,TRBV24-1,CATSDWDNNYGYTF,TGTGCCACCAGTGACTGGGACAATAACTATGGCTACACCTTC
TRBJ1-2,12,.,.,TRBV5-4,CASSGGNYGYTF,TGTGCCAGCAGCGGGGGAAACTATGGCTACACCTTC
TRBJ1-6,12,.,few,TRBV24-1,CALGPYNSPLHF,TGTGCCCTCGGGCCCTATAATTCACCCCTCCACTTT
TRBJ2-7,13,.,many,TRBV10-3,CAISEPAAYEQYF,TGTGCCATCAGTGAGCCAGCGGCCTACGAGCAGTACTTC
TRBJ1-2,15,TRBD1,few,TRBV5-5,CASSLAYRGAYGYTF,TGTGCCAGCAGCTTGGCGTACAGGGGAGCCTATGGCTACACCTTC
TRBJ2-1,15,.,medium-sized,TRBV6-2/TRBV6-3,CASSYGGAYTNEQFF,TGTGCCAGCAGTTACGGGGGGGCTTATACCAATGAGCAGTTCTTC
TRBJ2-7,15,TRBD2,few,TRBV19,CASSLAGVSPYEQYF,TGTGCCAGTAGTTTAGCGGGAGTATCCCCCTACGAGCAGTACTTC
TRBJ2-7,13,.,.,TRBV19,CASSIGGGRRQYF,TGTGCCAGTAGTATTGGGGGAGGCAGGAGGCAGTACTTC
TRBJ1-1,13,.,medium-sized,TRBV18,CASSRDTFIEAFF,TGTGCCAGCTCCCGGGACACCTTCATAGAAGCTTTCTTT
TRBJ2-3,15,.,medium-sized,TRBV24-1,CATSHGTPAPDTQYF,TGTGCCACCAGTCACGGGACTCCCGCCCCAGATACGCAGTATTTT
TRBJ1-4,14,.,.,TRBV6-5,CASNHGASAEKLFF,TGTGCCAGCAATCATGGGGCTAGCGCCGAAAAACTGTTTTTT
TRBJ2-6,14,.,medium-sized,TRBV29-1,CSVEAPPGANVLTF,TGCAGCGTTGAAGCCCCGCCTGGGGCCAACGTCCTGACTTTC
TRBJ1-5,15,.,.,TRBV5-4,CASSLDGVGNQPQHF,TGTGCCAGCAGCCTGGACGGGGTAGGCAATCAGCCCCAGCATTTT
TRBJ1-5,15,.,many,TRBV7-2,CASSPGGGSNQPQHF,TGTGCCAGCAGCCCCGGGGGGGGCAGCAATCAGCCCCAGCATTTT
TRBJ1-5,16,.,.,TRBV28,CASSFIGLKGNQPQHF,TGTGCCAGCAGTTTTATCGGACTCAAAGGTAATCAGCCCCAGCATTTT
TRBJ2-1,15,TRBD2,few,TRBV30,CAWSGGLAGDNEQFF,TGTGCCTGGAGTGGGGGACTAGCGGGAGACAATGAGCAGTTCTTC
TRBJ2-2,13,.,medium-sized,TRBV6-1,CASSLGNAGELFF,TGTGCCAGCAGCCTCGGAAATGCCGGGGAGCTGTTTTTT
TRBJ2-5,14,TRBD2,few,TRBV11-2,CASSSGTSKETQYF,TGTGCCAGCAGCTCAGGGACTAGCAAAGAGACCCAGTACTTC
TRBJ2-7,14,TRBD1,.,TRBV9,CASSAHGTVYEQYF,TGTGCCAGCAGCGCGCATGGGACAGTCTACGAGCAGTACTTC
TRBJ1-1,15,TRBD1,.,TRBV15,CATSRKGQVIAEAFF,TGTGCCACCAGCAGGAAAGGACAGGTTATCGCTGAAGCTTTCTTT
TRBJ2-1,17,.,few,TRBV7-2,CASSRPTNLGRNNEQFF,TGTGCCAGCAGCCGCCCCACTAACCTGGGTAGAAACAATGAGCAGTTCTTC
TRBJ2-1,19,TRBD2,.,TRBV9,CASSSGTQPGLAGYNEQFF,TGTGCCAGCAGCTCCGGCACCCAACCGGGACTAGCGGGTTACAATGAGCAGTTCTTC
TRBJ2-3,14,.,many,TRBV19,CASSIAGATDTQYF,TGTGCCAGTAGTATTGCGGGGGCAACAGATACGCAGTATTTT
TRBJ1-6,13,.,.,TRBV28,CASSFGTGARAHF,.
TRBJ1-3,13,.,many,TRBV27,CASSPTREGRIYF,TGTGCCAGCAGTCCGACTCGGGAGGGCCGCATATATTTT
TRBJ1-1,14,.,medium-sized,TRBV6-2/TRBV6-3,CASSWLGVNTEAFF,TGTGCCAGCAGCTGGCTGGGGGTGAACACTGAAGCTTTCTTT
TRBJ2-1,17,.,few,TRBV20-1,CSARVPLSDVSYNEQFF,TGCAGTGCTAGAGTCCCTTTATCGGACGTCTCCTACAATGAGCAGTTCTTC
TRBJ1-6,15,TRBD1,large,TRBV19,CASSISQGGNSPLHF,TGTGCCAGTAGTATTTCGCAGGGGGGTAATTCACCCCTCCACTTT
TRBJ1-1,14,.,.,TRBV5-5,CASSLKAANTEAFF,TGTGCCAGCAGCTTAAAGGCAGCAAACACTGAAGCTTTCTTT
TRBJ1-5,15,.,.,TRBV7-2,CASSLKAGSDQSQHF,TGTGCCAGCAGCTTAAAAGCCGGGTCTGATCAGTCCCAGCATTTT
TRBJ1-1,14,.,.,TRBV12-3/TRBV12-4,CASSLGRVNTEAFF,TGTGCCAGCAGTTTAGGAAGGGTGAACACTGAAGCTTTCTTT
TRBJ2-7,13,.,few,TRBV30,CAWSVARPGEQYF,TGTGCCTGGAGTGTAGCCAGGCCCGGGGAGCAGTACTTC
TRBJ1-2,13,.,many,TRBV28,CASTRDHNYGYTF,TGTGCCAGCACCCGGGATCACAACTATGGCTACACCTTC
TRBJ2-7,15,TRBD2,.,TRBV28,CASSFGLAGVYEQYF,TGTGCCAGCAGTTTTGGTCTAGCGGGGGTATACGAGCAGTACTTC